The clone carrying this T cell receptor beta chain turned up a few times. The source of the sample is a study of blood T cell repertoires in COVID-19. Sequencing was performed with immunoSEQ multiplex PCR; in TCRdb, only in-frame clones are kept and a portion is missing. The table includes under 400,000 clones, 87% detected once. The source is a woman aged 25 to 39 with COVID-19, enrolled during active disease. The specimen sequenced was peripheral blood.

The CDR3 loop is CASSFGQGVTDTQYF. Written as DNA, the CDR3 is TGCGCCAGCAGCTTTGGACAGGGTGTAACAGATACGCAGTATTTT. This rearrangement joins TRBV5-1 to TRBJ2-3; 8 nucleotides match TRBD1. Germline loops: CDR1 SGHRS, CDR2 YFSETQ. With 2 bases clipped from V and 3 bases from J, the junction kept 5 bases outside the gene matches. This CDR3 is built from 15 residues.